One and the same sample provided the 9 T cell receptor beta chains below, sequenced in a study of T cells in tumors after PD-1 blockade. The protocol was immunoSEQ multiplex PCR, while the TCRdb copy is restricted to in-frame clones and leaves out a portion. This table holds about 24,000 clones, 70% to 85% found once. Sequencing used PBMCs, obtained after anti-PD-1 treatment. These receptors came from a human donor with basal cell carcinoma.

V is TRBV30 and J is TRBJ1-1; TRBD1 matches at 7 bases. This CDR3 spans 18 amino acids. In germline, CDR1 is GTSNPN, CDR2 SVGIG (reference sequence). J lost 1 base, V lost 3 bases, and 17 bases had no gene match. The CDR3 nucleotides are TGTGCCTGGAGCCCGCCCGAGGGGGCCCCGCTCAGGAACACTGAAGCTTTCTTT. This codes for CAWSPPEGAPLRNTEAFF.

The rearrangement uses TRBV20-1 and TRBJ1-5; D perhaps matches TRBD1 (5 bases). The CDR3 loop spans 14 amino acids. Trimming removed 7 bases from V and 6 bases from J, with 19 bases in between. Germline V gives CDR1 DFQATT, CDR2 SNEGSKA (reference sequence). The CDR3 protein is CSGSGGLGGQPQHF. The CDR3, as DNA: TGCAGTGGTAGTGGAGGGTTGGGGGGTCAGCCCCAGCATTTT.

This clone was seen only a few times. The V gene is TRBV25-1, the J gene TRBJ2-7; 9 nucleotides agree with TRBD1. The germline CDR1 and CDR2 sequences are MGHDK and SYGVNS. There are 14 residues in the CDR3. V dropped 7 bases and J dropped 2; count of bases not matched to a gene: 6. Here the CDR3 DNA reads TGTGCCAGCATGGACAGGGGAAGAACCTACGAGCAGTACTTC. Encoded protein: CASMDRGRTYEQYF.

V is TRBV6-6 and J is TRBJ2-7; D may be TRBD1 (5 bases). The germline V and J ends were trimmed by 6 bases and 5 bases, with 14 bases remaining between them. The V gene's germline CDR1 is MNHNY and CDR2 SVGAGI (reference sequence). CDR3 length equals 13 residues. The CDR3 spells CASRKPQGHEQYF. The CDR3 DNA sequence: TGTGCCAGCAGAAAACCGCAGGGCCACGAGCAGTACTTC.

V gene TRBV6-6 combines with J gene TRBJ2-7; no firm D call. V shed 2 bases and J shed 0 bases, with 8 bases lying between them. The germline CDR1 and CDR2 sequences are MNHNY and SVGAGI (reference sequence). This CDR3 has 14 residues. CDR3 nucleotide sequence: TGTGCCAGCAGTTACGGGCAAACCTCCTACGAGCAGTACTTC. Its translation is CASSYGQTSYEQYF.

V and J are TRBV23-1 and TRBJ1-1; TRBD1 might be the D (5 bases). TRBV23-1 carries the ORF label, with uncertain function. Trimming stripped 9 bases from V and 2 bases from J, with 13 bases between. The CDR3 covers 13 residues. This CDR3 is CARQYRLNTEAFF. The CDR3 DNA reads TGCGCCAGACAGTACAGGCTAAACACTGAAGCTTTCTTT.

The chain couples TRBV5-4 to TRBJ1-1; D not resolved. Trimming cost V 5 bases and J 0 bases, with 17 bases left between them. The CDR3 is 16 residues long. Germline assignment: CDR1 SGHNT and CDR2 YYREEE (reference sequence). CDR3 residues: CASRYERFGMNTEAFF. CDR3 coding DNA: TGTGCCAGCAGGTACGAGAGGTTCGGAATGAACACTGAAGCTTTCTTT.

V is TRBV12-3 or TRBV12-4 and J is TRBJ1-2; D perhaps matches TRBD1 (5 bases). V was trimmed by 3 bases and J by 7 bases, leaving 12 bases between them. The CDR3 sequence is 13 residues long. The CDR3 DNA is TGTGCCAGCAGTTTTCGGGGAAGGGGTGGCTACACCTTC. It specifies CASSFRGRGGYTF.

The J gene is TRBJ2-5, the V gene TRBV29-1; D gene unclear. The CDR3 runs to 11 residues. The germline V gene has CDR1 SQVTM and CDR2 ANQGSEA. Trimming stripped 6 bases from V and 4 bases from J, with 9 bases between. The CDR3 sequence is CSVTRAETQYF. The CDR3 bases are TGCAGCGTGACCCGGGCAGAGACCCAGTACTTC.